This T cell receptor beta chain was recovered during a study of shared clonotypes between healthy human individuals. On this clone itself: Its specificity is unknown.

Approximately 220 ng DNA, about 30,000 T cell genomes, went into each sorted-subset replicate PCR. In the authors' methods: Filtering was not the same, since immunoSEQ gave junction-only sequences without quality scores. Some clones are missing from TCRdb's copy, which holds only in-frame ones; the method was immunoSEQ multiplex PCR. For V, J and clone size, that table is used; D and trimming come from the DNA. The sample has some 2 million clones; roughly 95% are singletons. CDR3 size: 16 residues. Germline CDR1 is MNHEY and CDR2 is SMNVEV (reference sequence). The V end was cut by 3 bases, the J end by 4 bases, with 13 bases between. Study outcomes and limitations: Genetic and exposure-history diversity was limited by the small donor number.

CD45RO-negative cells were positively selected for CCR7, leaving out terminally differentiated effector memory CD45RA+ cells. Sequenced: naive CD8+ T cells sorted from blood. This TCR was sampled from a man younger than 35 in good health. The chain joins TRBV27 to TRBJ1-6; a possible D gene is TRBD1 (5 bases). The CDR3 DNA sequence: TGTGCCAGCAGTTTTCAAGGGGTCACTTATAATTCACCCCTCCACTTT. Residues: CASSFQGVTYNSPLHF.